These 24 T cell receptor beta chains were all obtained from the same sample, sequenced in a study of cytotoxic CD8 clonotypes in ibrutinib-treated CLL. Sequencing was performed with immunoSEQ multiplex PCR; in TCRdb, only in-frame clones are kept and a portion is missing. The top ten clones hold around 5.7% of a sample with some 70,000 clones, 68% of them seen once. The source was PBMCs, collected after 12 months of ibrutinib treatment. The source of these receptors is a human donor with chronic lymphocytic leukemia.

This clone was seen just once. The V gene is TRBV7-8, the J gene TRBJ1-1; 7 bases align to TRBD1. The V and J ends lost 10 bases and 7 bases, in that order; junction bases with no gene match: 6. CDR1 SGHVS and CDR2 FQNEAQ come from the germline V gene. The length of the CDR3 is 11 residues. In DNA form, the CDR3 reads TGTGCCACCGCCAGGGGGGTTGAAGCTTTCTTT. It specifies CATARGVEAFF.

This clone has a handful of counts. V usage is TRBV7-2 and J usage is TRBJ1-5; D is undetermined. The V gene's germline CDR1 is SGHTA and CDR2 FQGNSA. Trimming stripped 3 bases from V and 2 bases from J, with 11 bases between. The CDR3 is 15 residues long. CDR3 protein: CASSFGDLGNQPQHF. The CDR3 bases are TGTGCCAGCAGCTTCGGGGATTTGGGCAATCAGCCCCAGCATTTT. The variable domain in full, completed from reference TRBV7-2 and TRBJ1-5, reads GAGVSQSPSNKVTEKGKDVELRCDPISGHTALYWYRQSLGQGLEFLIYFQGNSAPDKSGLPSDRFSAERTGGSVSTLTIQRTQQEDSAVYLCASSFGDLGNQPQHFGDGTRLSIL.

This clone was seen a few times. The chain uses TRBV28 and TRBJ1-2; no definite D call. The CDR3 consists of 12 residues. V was trimmed by 1 base and J by 8 bases, leaving 8 bases between them. Germline assignment: CDR1 MDHEN and CDR2 SYDVKM. For the CDR3, the DNA is TGTGCCAGCAGTTTATACGCAGCCGGCTACACCTTC. Amino acids: CASSLYAAGYTF.

This clone was detected a few times. V is TRBV7-2 and J is TRBJ1-5; unclear D gene. This CDR3 has 14 amino acids. CDR1 SGHTA and CDR2 FQGNSA come from the germline V gene. The germline V and J ends were trimmed by 4 bases and 1 base, with 8 bases remaining between them. CDR3 sequence reads: CASSSGFSNQPQHF. CDR3 sequence (DNA): TGTGCCAGCAGCTCCGGGTTCAGCAATCAGCCCCAGCATTTT.

The rearrangement joins TRBV6-6 to TRBJ1-1; D uncertain. V shed 0 bases and J shed 0 bases, with 8 bases lying between them. The CDR3 is 15 residues long. Germline V gives CDR1 MNHNY, CDR2 SVGAGI (reference sequence). The CDR3 protein is CASSYSWRMNTEAFF. The CDR3 DNA reads TGTGCCAGCAGTTACTCTTGGCGGATGAACACTGAAGCTTTCTTT.

The table lists this clone with a count of one. CDR3 bases: TGTGCCTGGAGTGCGGGGGTATTGGAGACCCAGTACTTC. Protein product: CAWSAGVLETQYF. The chain joins TRBV30 to TRBJ2-5; TRBD2 is a possible D gene (6 bases). Trimming removed 1 base from V and 5 bases from J, with 11 bases in between. This CDR3 contains 13 residues. The germline V gene encodes CDR1 GTSNPN and CDR2 SVGIG (reference sequence).

The V gene is TRBV10-3, the J gene TRBJ1-2; 12 bases align to TRBD1. The CDR3 covers 15 residues. Germline loops: CDR1 ENHRY, CDR2 SYGVKD. J was trimmed by 3 bases and V by 3 bases; bases with no gene match: 2. The CDR3 coding sequence is TGTGCCATCAGTGACGGGACAGGGGGCGACTATGGCTACACCTTC. Residues: CAISDGTGGDYGYTF.

The DNA for the CDR3 is TGCGCCAGCAGCTTGGAGTCAGGGGTCGACGAGACCCAGTACTTC. It translates to CASSLESGVDETQYF. The chain combines TRBV5-1 with TRBJ2-5, with D tentatively TRBD1 (6 bases). Per germline, CDR1 SGHRS and CDR2 YFSETQ. The CDR3 is 15 amino acids. V shed 0 bases and J shed 5 bases, with 14 bases lying between them.

The rearrangement joins TRBV6-1 to TRBJ1-5, with D possibly TRBD1 on 6 matching bases. Germline lookup yields CDR1 MNHNS and CDR2 SASEGT. The CDR3 runs 13 residues. Trimming removed 7 bases from V and 6 bases from J, with 13 bases in between. The CDR3 loop is CASTGTLGQPQHF. The CDR3 DNA reads TGTGCCAGCACCGGGACATTGGGTCAGCCCCAGCATTTT.

This clone has just a few counts. The rearrangement joins TRBV11-3 to TRBJ1-1, with D hard to call. Germline V lookup: CDR1 SGHNT, CDR2 YENEEA. V lost 3 bases to trimming and J lost 0 bases, with 5 bases between them. The CDR3 has 13 amino acids. The CDR3 spells CASSLGVNTEAFF. CDR3 sequence (DNA): TGTGCCAGCAGCTTGGGAGTGAACACTGAAGCTTTCTTT.

The gene calls are TRBV27 and TRBJ1-6; TRBD1 aligns across 9 bases. This CDR3 is 18 amino acids long. Losses at the gene ends were 5 bases for V and 4 bases for J; bases not matched to a gene: 12. Germline assignment: CDR1 MNHEY and CDR2 SMNVEV (reference sequence). CDR3 in amino acids: CASSPRDRGSFYNSPLHF. For the CDR3, the DNA is TGTGCCAGCAGTCCCAGAGACAGGGGGTCCTTTTATAATTCACCCCTCCACTTT.

The rearrangement links TRBV14 to TRBJ2-3; D perhaps matches TRBD1 (6 bases). Germline CDR1 reads SGHDN; CDR2 reads FVKESK. V was cut by 1 base and J by 4 bases, with 21 bases left in between. This CDR3 is built from 18 residues. The CDR3 loop reads CASSQVSGNRASSDTQYF. The CDR3 nucleotides read TGTGCCAGCAGCCAAGTTAGTGGGAACAGGGCCTCCTCAGATACGCAGTATTTT.

This clone was seen a handful of times. The chain recombines TRBV9 with TRBJ1-5; D remains ambiguous. V lost 3 bases, J lost 0 bases, and 7 bases lay in between. The CDR3 runs to 14 residues. Per the germline V gene, CDR1 is SGDLS and CDR2 is YYNGEE. CDR3 coding DNA: TGTGCCAGCAGCGGAGCCCCTAGCAATCAGCCCCAGCATTTT. This translates into CASSGAPSNQPQHF.

This clone appeared a single time. The CDR3 loop is CASSLVGGPKWPQHF. The CDR3 coding sequence is TGCGCCAGCAGCCTCGTGGGGGGTCCGAAGTGGCCCCAGCATTTT. The rearrangement uses TRBV4-1 and TRBJ1-5; maybe TRBD1 (5 bases). In germline, CDR1 is MGHRA, CDR2 YSYEKL. The CDR3 sequence is 15 residues long. Trimming took 4 bases from V and 9 from J, leaving 19 bases between them.

The rearrangement joins TRBV2 to TRBJ1-1, with 7 bases that match TRBD1. The V gene's germline CDR1 is SNHLY and CDR2 FYNNEI. V was clipped by 8 bases and J by 1 base; unmatched bases: 7. This CDR3 is 14 amino acids long. For the CDR3, the DNA is TGTGCCAGCTCCTGGGACAGAACGAACACTGAAGCTTTCTTT. It translates to CASSWDRTNTEAFF.

The chain has TRBV11-3 and TRBJ2-2; 12 bases agree with TRBD2. The CDR3 length is 16 residues. Germline CDR1 reads SGHNT; CDR2 reads YENEEA. The junction had 7 bases not matched to a gene; V was cut back by 5 bases and J by 6 bases. The CDR3 bases are TGTGCCAGCAGCCCCCTAGCGGGGGGGTCGTCCGGGGAGCTGTTTTTT. It codes for CASSPLAGGSSGELFF.

This chain connects TRBV6-6 to TRBJ1-1, with D possibly TRBD1 on 6 matching bases. CDR3 size: 15 residues. Trimming took off 5 bases at V and 3 bases at J, with 16 bases between the two ends. CDR1 and CDR2 from the germline V gene are MNHNY and SVGAGI (reference sequence). The CDR3 sequence: CASSRNPGTYTEAFF. DNA for the CDR3: TGTGCCAGCAGTCGAAATCCCGGGACATACACTGAAGCTTTCTTT.

The chain has TRBV4-1 and TRBJ1-1; TRBD1 might be the D (5 bases). The CDR3 loop spans 16 amino acids. The V and J ends lost 1 base and 1 base respectively, with 13 bases between them. Germline CDR1 and CDR2: MGHRA and YSYEKL. CDR3 amino acids: CASSQVLGGTNTEAFF. The CDR3 DNA sequence: TGCGCCAGCAGCCAAGTCCTCGGGGGGACGAACACTGAAGCTTTCTTT.

This clone was seen only a few times. This chain connects TRBV10-3 to TRBJ1-4, with TRBD1 as a possible D gene (6 bases). The CDR3 is 14 amino acids. The germline V and J ends were trimmed by 6 bases and 4 bases, with 12 bases remaining between them. CDR1 and CDR2 from the germline V gene are ENHRY and SYGVKD. CDR3 nucleotide sequence: TGTGCCATCAGACAGACAGGCCTTAATGAAAAACTGTTTTTT. This translates into CAIRQTGLNEKLFF.

V is TRBV7-3 and J is TRBJ1-2, with D uncertain. Deletions cut 1 base from V and 0 bases from J, with 9 bases between. The CDR3 totals 15 residues. Germline V lookup: CDR1 SGHTA, CDR2 FQGTGA. The CDR3 is CASSLREGPNYGYTF. The CDR3 DNA follows: TGTGCCAGCAGCTTAAGGGAGGGCCCTAACTATGGCTACACCTTC.

The CDR3 region has the DNA TGTGCCAGCAGTCACGCGCCGGGGACCTACGACTCCTACGAGCAGTACTTC. It specifies CASSHAPGTYDSYEQYF. The rearrangement joins TRBV5-8 to TRBJ2-7, with D perhaps assigned TRBD1 or TRBD2 (5 bases each). CDR1 is SGHTS, CDR2 YDEGEE, per germline. V lost 5 bases, J lost 0 bases, and 21 bases lay in between. The CDR3 loop spans 17 amino acids.

V is TRBV19 and J is TRBJ2-5; 13 bases agree with TRBD2. CDR3 size: 15 residues. V shed 4 bases, J shed 3 bases, and the junction held 2 bases outside the gene matches. Germline V gene data show CDR1 as LNHDA and CDR2 as SQIVND (reference sequence). The CDR3 loop is CASSTTSGGEETQYF. The DNA for the CDR3 is TGTGCCAGTAGTACAACTAGCGGGGGGGAAGAGACCCAGTACTTC.

The CDR3 DNA reads as TGTGCCAGCTCATCGCAAGAGACCCAGTACTTC. It specifies CASSSQETQYF. The chain combines TRBV18 with TRBJ2-5, with D hard to call. CDR1 is KGHSH, CDR2 LQKENI, per germline. V was shortened by 5 bases and J by 2 bases, with 3 bases between the two germline ends. The CDR3 length is 11 residues.

The gene calls are TRBV2 and TRBJ1-1; 9 bases fit TRBD1. Germline loops: CDR1 SNHLY, CDR2 FYNNEI. V was clipped by 7 bases and J by 1 base; unmatched bases: 7. The CDR3 has 15 amino acids. Here the CDR3 DNA reads TGTGCCAGCACCGGACAGGGGCTAAGGAACACTGAAGCTTTCTTT. This translates into CASTGQGLRNTEAFF.